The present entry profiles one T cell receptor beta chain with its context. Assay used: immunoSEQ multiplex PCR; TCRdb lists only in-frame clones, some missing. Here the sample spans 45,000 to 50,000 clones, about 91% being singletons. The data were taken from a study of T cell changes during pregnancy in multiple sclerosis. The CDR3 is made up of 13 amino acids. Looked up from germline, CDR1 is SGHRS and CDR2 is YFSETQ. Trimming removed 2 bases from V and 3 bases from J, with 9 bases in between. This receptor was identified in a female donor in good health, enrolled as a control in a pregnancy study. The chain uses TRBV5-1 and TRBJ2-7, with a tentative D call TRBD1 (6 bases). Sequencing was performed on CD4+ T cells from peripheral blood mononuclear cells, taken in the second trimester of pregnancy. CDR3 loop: CASSLQGYYEQYF. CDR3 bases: TGCGCCAGCAGCTTACAGGGATACTACGAGCAGTACTTC. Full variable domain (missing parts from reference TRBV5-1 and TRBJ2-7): KAGVTQTPRYLIKTRGQQVTLSCSPISGHRSVSWYQQTPGQGLQFLFEYFSETQRNKGNFPGRFSGRQFSNSRSEMNVSTLELGDSALYLCASSLQGYYEQYFGPGTRLTVT.